The source of this T cell receptor beta chain is a study of T cells in Graves' hyperthyroidism and ophthalmopathy. The CDR3 runs 11 residues. In germline, CDR1 is MGHRA, CDR2 YSYEKL. Between the trimmed V and J ends, which lost 3 bases and 5 bases, there was a span of 5 bases. From RNA transcripts, TCR beta CDR3 regions were amplified. In the first-round RT-PCR of the TCR CDR3, the HTBI primer set was used. TCRdb re-analysed the multiplex PCR reads in MiXCR, keeping a single row per CDR3 protein. Among 300,000 to 400,000 distinct CDR3 sequences listed, approximately 15% were seen once. This clonotype was seen more than once but under ten times.

The V and J genes are TRBV4-1 and TRBJ2-7; D is unresolved. The clonotype comes from a woman in her 30s with Graves' ophthalmopathy. Sample: blood. CDR3 sequence (DNA): TGCGCCAGCAGCCACTATAACGAGCAGTACTTC. This encodes CASSHYNEQYF.